Listed below are T cell receptor beta chains from one sample, sequenced in a study of blood T cell repertoires in COVID-19. Assay used: immunoSEQ multiplex PCR; TCRdb lists only in-frame clones, some missing. The sample yields about 230,000 clones, around 84% seen once. The source material was peripheral blood. Receptors were obtained from a man in his forties who had recovered from COVID-19. Both conserved end residues are part of each CDR3. Fields, in order: V gene, D gene, J gene, clone size, CDR3 protein, CDR3 DNA. A D gene is named only where the DNA matches it firmly. Clone sizes are given selectively: once, few, many, or a class where the clone is expanded.

>TRBV11-3|TRBD1|TRBJ2-7|.
CASSISLRGQGAYEQYF
TGTGCCAGCAGCATCTCCCTGCGGGGACAGGGGGCTTACGAGCAGTACTTC
>TRBV5-1|TRBD1|TRBJ2-7|few
CASTLIPGRGQGYEQYF
TGCGCCAGCACCCTAATCCCCGGGCGAGGACAGGGCTACGAGCAGTACTTC
>TRBV28|.|TRBJ2-7|many
CASSFQNYEQYF
TGTGCCAGCAGTTTTCAGAACTACGAGCAGTACTTC
>TRBV12-3/TRBV12-4|.|TRBJ2-3|.
CASSFTVDTQYF
TGTGCCAGCAGTTTTACGGTAGATACGCAGTATTTT
>TRBV18|TRBD1|TRBJ1-2|.
CASSPRQQGASYGYTF
TGTGCCAGCTCACCACGGCAACAGGGGGCGAGCTATGGCTACACCTTC
>TRBV9|TRBD1|TRBJ2-7|.
CASSVEGTGFDEQYF
TGTGCCAGCAGCGTAGAAGGGACAGGGTTCGACGAGCAGTACTTC
>TRBV19|.|TRBJ2-2|.
CASTGGGGNTGELFF
TGTGCCAGTACCGGAGGGGGCGGGAACACCGGGGAGCTGTTTTTT
>TRBV19|TRBD1|TRBJ2-4|few
CASSGTVKNIQYF
TGTGCCAGTAGCGGGACAGTTAAAAACATTCAGTACTTC
>TRBV6-5|TRBD2|TRBJ2-3|.
CASMREGITDTQYF
TGTGCCAGCATGCGGGAGGGAATCACAGATACGCAGTATTTT
>TRBV19|TRBD2|TRBJ2-1|.
CASSQFSGASGGEQFF
TGTGCCAGTAGTCAATTTAGCGGGGCAAGCGGAGGGGAGCAGTTCTTC
>TRBV25-1|.|TRBJ1-3|.
CASSEVGGGPGNTIYF
TGTGCCAGCAGTGAAGTCGGGGGAGGGCCTGGAAACACCATATATTTT
>TRBV5-6|.|TRBJ1-2|.
CASSPGDYGYTF
TGTGCCAGCAGCCCAGGGGACTATGGCTACACCTTC
>TRBV19|.|TRBJ2-5|.
CASSRGAGFPETQYF
TGTGCCAGTAGTAGAGGAGCAGGGTTTCCAGAGACCCAGTACTTC
>TRBV19|TRBD2|TRBJ2-5|.
CASSMREASTQETQYF
TGTGCCAGTAGTATGCGGGAGGCCTCCACCCAAGAGACCCAGTACTTC
>TRBV5-4|TRBD2|TRBJ2-1|.
CASSLTSGRLGEQFF
TGTGCCAGCAGCTTGACTAGCGGGAGATTGGGTGAGCAGTTCTTC
>TRBV27|TRBD1|TRBJ1-2|.
CASSLGTGGNGYTF
TGTGCCAGCAGTCTCGGGACAGGGGGCAATGGCTACACCTTC
>TRBV6-6|.|TRBJ1-2|.
CASSYAEGNYGYTF
TGTGCCAGCAGTTACGCGGAGGGTAACTATGGCTACACCTTC
>TRBV7-7|TRBD2|TRBJ2-2|.
CASSLGLAGSPGELFF
TGTGCCAGCAGCTTAGGTCTAGCGGGCTCACCCGGGGAGCTGTTTTTT
>TRBV7-9|TRBD1|TRBJ1-6|.
CASSRQGGPNSPLHF
TGTGCCAGCAGCCGACAGGGGGGCCCTAATTCACCCCTCCACTTT
>TRBV5-1|.|TRBJ2-1|.
CASSLAGPWDEQFF
TGCGCCAGCAGCTTGGCAGGGCCTTGGGATGAGCAGTTCTTC
>TRBV27|TRBD1|TRBJ2-7|.
CASSPQSGTGDYEQYF
TGTGCCAGCAGTCCCCAATCCGGGACAGGGGACTACGAGCAGTACTTC
>TRBV5-1|TRBD1|TRBJ2-4|once
CASGEPGQENIQYF
TGCGCCAGCGGAGAACCGGGACAGGAAAACATTCAGTACTTC
>TRBV5-1|.|TRBJ1-3|.
CASSTDGSGNTIYF
TGCGCCAGCAGCACAGATGGGTCTGGAAACACCATATATTTT
>TRBV11-3|.|TRBJ1-4|.
CASSPRQDNEKLFF
TGTGCCAGCAGCCCCAGACAGGATAATGAAAAACTGTTTTTT
>TRBV5-1|.|TRBJ1-2|.
CASSLEAGAVGYTF
TGCGCCAGCAGCTTGGAAGCGGGGGCCGTTGGCTACACCTTC
>TRBV30|TRBD1|TRBJ2-1|few
CAWSIGTGDNEQFF
TGTGCCTGGAGTATCGGGACAGGGGACAATGAGCAGTTCTTC
>TRBV6-5|.|TRBJ1-2|few
CASRDGRDVYGYTF
TGTGCCAGCAGGGACGGCAGGGATGTCTATGGCTACACCTTC
>TRBV30|.|TRBJ1-3|.
CAWSGPEGNTIYF
TGTGCCTGGAGTGGGCCAGAAGGAAACACCATATATTTT
>TRBV6-5|TRBD1|TRBJ2-1|.
CASVPGQGGEQFF
TGTGCCAGTGTTCCGGGACAGGGGGGTGAGCAGTTCTTC
>TRBV5-1|.|TRBJ1-2|.
CASSSGDYGYTF
TGCGCCAGCAGCTCAGGGGACTATGGCTACACCTTC
>TRBV7-2|.|TRBJ2-6|.
CASTISGANVLTF
TGTGCCAGCACCATCTCTGGGGCCAACGTCCTGACTTTC
>TRBV30|TRBD1|TRBJ1-2|.
CAWRAKGTVANYGYTF
TGTGCCTGGAGAGCGAAAGGGACAGTTGCTAACTATGGCTACACCTTC
>TRBV5-1|TRBD1|TRBJ2-1|.
CASSLTGDLSYNEQFF
TGCGCCAGCAGTCTGACAGGGGACCTCTCCTACAATGAGCAGTTCTTC
>TRBV10-3|TRBD1|TRBJ2-7|.
CAIRHGTGSYEQYF
TGTGCCATCAGGCACGGGACAGGTTCCTACGAGCAGTACTTC
>TRBV19|TRBD1|TRBJ1-5|once
CASRMGQIPNQPQHF
TGTGCCAGTAGGATGGGACAGATACCCAATCAGCCCCAGCATTTT
>TRBV25-1|TRBD1|TRBJ2-2|.
CASSESWTGNTGELFF
TGTGCCAGCAGTGAATCGTGGACAGGGAATACCGGGGAGCTGTTTTTT
>TRBV7-2|TRBD1|TRBJ2-3|.
CASSLVGTGVDTQYF
TGTGCCAGCAGCTTAGTCGGGACAGGGGTGGATACGCAGTATTTT
>TRBV5-4|.|TRBJ1-1|few
CASSPLPTGRTEAFF
TGTGCCAGCAGCCCTCTACCAACGGGAAGAACTGAAGCTTTCTTT
>TRBV4-3|.|TRBJ2-5|.
CASSGLLRETQYF
TGCGCCAGCAGTGGACTACTCCGAGAGACCCAGTACTTC
>TRBV7-2|TRBD1|TRBJ2-1|.
CASSADGQGAHSEQFF
TGTGCCAGCAGCGCAGATGGACAGGGGGCGCATAGTGAGCAGTTCTTC
>TRBV9|.|TRBJ1-3|.
CASSVVGGLAGNTIYF
TGTGCCAGCAGCGTAGTGGGGGGTTTGGCTGGAAACACCATATATTTT
>TRBV7-2|.|TRBJ2-1|.
CASSPRVVNNEQFF
TGTGCCAGCAGCCCCCGGGTCGTTAACAATGAGCAGTTCTTC
>TRBV9|.|TRBJ2-2|.
CASSVDGSANTGELFF
TGTGCCAGCAGCGTAGACGGTTCCGCGAACACCGGGGAGCTGTTTTTT
>TRBV5-1|.|TRBJ1-3|.
CASSLGGGGNTIYF
TGCGCCAGCAGCTTGGGCGGAGGGGGAAACACCATATATTTT
>TRBV7-8|TRBD2|TRBJ2-7|few
CASSPGTSGTYEQYF
TGTGCCAGCAGCCCAGGGACTAGCGGAACCTACGAGCAGTACTTC
>TRBV6-2/TRBV6-3|.|TRBJ2-7|.
CASSRGHTYEQYF
TGTGCCAGCAGCCGCGGCCATACCTACGAGCAGTACTTC
>TRBV10-2|.|TRBJ1-5|.
CASSESNSGGPQHF
TGCGCCAGCAGTGAGTCGAACTCGGGTGGGCCCCAGCATTTT
>TRBV5-1|.|TRBJ2-7|once
CASSRMTDSYEQYF
TGCGCCAGCAGCAGAATGACTGACTCCTACGAGCAGTACTTC
>TRBV29-1|.|TRBJ1-4|.
CSVEGGTNEKLFF
TGCAGCGTTGAGGGGGGTACTAATGAAAAACTGTTTTTT